This T cell receptor beta chain was observed in a study of shared clonotypes between healthy human individuals. Study-level background: Samples came from two female and a few male donors aged 18 to 49.

Germline CDR1 is KGHSH and CDR2 is LQKENI. V lost 3 bases and J lost 6; bases outside the gene matches: 5. The CDR3 contains 15 residues. The study ran the assay at deep level. Method: immunoSEQ multiplex PCR; TCRdb's copy keeps in-frame clones and lacks some. The sample records 450,000 to 600,000 clones, 75% to 85% being singletons. The source of this sequence is a woman aged 40 to 50 in good health. Some clones in this sample may be carry-over from other donors' samples. The gene calls are TRBV18 and TRBJ1-2, with 12 bases aligning to TRBD1. Sequencing was performed on PBMCs. The CDR3 loop reads CASSPSGTGGHGYTF. In DNA, the CDR3 is TGTGCCAGCTCACCCTCCGGGACAGGGGGCCATGGCTACACCTTC. Together with reference TRBV18 and TRBJ1-2, the CDR3 gives the full variable domain: NAGVMQNPRHLVRRRGQEARLRCSPMKGHSHVYWYRQLPEEGLKFMVYLQKENIIDESGMPKERFSAEFPKEGPSILRIQQVVRGDSAAYFCASSPSGTGGHGYTFGSGTRLTVV.